These T cell receptor beta chains were read from a single sample in a study of blood T cell repertoires in COVID-19. Data came from immunoSEQ multiplex PCR; TCRdb stores just in-frame clones and leaves some out. The sample lists hundreds of thousands of clones; about 91% were seen once. The specimen sequenced was peripheral blood. The receptor source for this set is a woman aged 25 to 39 with COVID-19, enrolled during active disease. Both conserved end residues are part of each CDR3. The order of the fields is V gene, D gene, CDR3 protein. D genes are given only for firm matches.

TRBV6-5	TRBD2	CASAPGTSRETQYF
TRBV20-1	TRBD2	CSAGVAGGIADTQYF
TRBV29-1	-	CSAGGDTQYF
TRBV9	-	CASSVAGNEQFF
TRBV28	TRBD1	CATETGGVQNIQYF
TRBV5-1	-	CASSLQYQETQYF
TRBV5-4	TRBD1	CASSLQGNGYTF
TRBV24-1	-	CATSDLVGASTRDNEQFF
TRBV7-2	TRBD1	CASSLAPTGSLTYEQYF
TRBV24-1	TRBD1	CATSPGQGLRETQYF
TRBV24-1	TRBD2	CATSDRLTSGGAKDTQYF
TRBV19	TRBD1	CASSVGDRPTDTQYF